The 19 T cell receptor beta chains in this list originate from one sample, sequenced in a study of cytomegalovirus exposure and HLA in healthy donors. Primers for the PCR totalled 60 Vbeta and 13 Jbeta. Data came from immunoSEQ multiplex PCR; TCRdb stores just in-frame clones and leaves some out. The sample holds about 130,000 clones, 84% seen once. The sample taken for sequencing was PBMCs. These receptors all come from a woman aged 18-29 years in good health and CMV-seropositive.

The V call is TRBV7-6, the J call TRBJ2-7, with 10 bases lining up with TRBD2. Germline V CDR1 and CDR2: SGHVS, FNYEAQ. V was clipped by 4 bases and J by 5 bases; unmatched bases: 11. The length of the CDR3 is 16 residues. As DNA, the CDR3 is TGTGCCAGCAGCTCCTACCAGCGGGGGGGCTTGAACGAGCAGTACTTC. It yields the protein CASSSYQRGGLNEQYF.

The rearrangement joins TRBV15 to TRBJ1-4; D is ambiguous. The CDR3 has 13 residues. V dropped 10 bases and J dropped 1 base, with 10 bases sitting between them. Per germline, CDR1 LNHNV and CDR2 YYDKDF (reference sequence). Here the CDR3 DNA reads TGTGCCATCGATAGTGGAACTAATGAAAAACTGTTTTTT. Its protein product is CAIDSGTNEKLFF.

The gene calls are TRBV6-5 and TRBJ1-5; TRBD1 is a possible D gene (6 bases). The CDR3 is 14 residues long. Germline CDR1 MNHEY, CDR2 SVGAGI. V dropped 5 bases and J dropped 12 bases, with 20 bases sitting between them. CDR3 residues: CASSTTGSGGVQHF. The CDR3 bases are TGTGCCAGCAGTACTACAGGGTCGGGTGGGGTCCAGCATTTT.

Worth noting for this clone: This CDR3 is also generated by other DNA sequences in the sample. The V gene is TRBV4-1, the J gene TRBJ1-1; D is undetermined. The CDR3 extends over 15 amino acids. Trimming took off 3 bases at V and 1 base at J, with 12 bases between the two ends. Germline V lookup: CDR1 MGHRA, CDR2 YSYEKL. The CDR3 protein is CASSQGGPTNTEAFF. Written as DNA, the CDR3 is TGCGCCAGCAGCCAGGGAGGGCCAACGAACACTGAAGCTTTCTTT.

This clone has just a few counts. DNA for the CDR3: TGTGCCAGCAGTTACGGCGGGGGCCATCTGGCTTTCTTT. Protein: CASSYGGGHLAFF. The chain links TRBV6-6 to TRBJ1-1; possible D gene TRBD1, 6 bases. Deletions cut 2 bases from V and 11 bases from J, with 15 bases between. The CDR3 totals 13 residues. In germline, CDR1 is MNHNY, CDR2 SVGAGI (reference sequence).

The chain employs TRBV4-2 and TRBJ2-7; the D gene is possibly TRBD1 (5 bases). Germline-derived CDR1 and CDR2 are LGHNA and YNFKEQ. V lost 0 bases, J lost 2 bases, and 11 bases lay in between. The CDR3 contains 15 residues. The DNA for the CDR3 is TGTGCCAGCAGCCAAGATTCAGGGATCACCTACGAGCAGTACTTC. It translates to CASSQDSGITYEQYF.

Here the CDR3 reads CASSSPMTDSPGYTF. CDR3 nucleotide sequence: TGTGCCAGCAGTTCCCCCATGACGGACAGTCCTGGCTACACCTTC. The gene calls are TRBV27 and TRBJ1-2, with a possible D match to TRBD1 (6 bases). The CDR3 extends over 15 amino acids. Trimming removed 4 bases at V and 7 bases at J, with 19 bases between. Germline-derived CDR1 and CDR2 are MNHEY and SMNVEV (reference sequence).

The chain combines TRBV7-9 with TRBJ2-1; unclear D gene. Germline CDR1 is SEHNR and CDR2 is FQNEAQ (reference sequence). This CDR3 spans 13 amino acids. V lost 4 bases and J 3 bases, leaving 7 bases between the germline ends. The CDR3 loop reads CASSSASYNEQFF. The CDR3 coding sequence is TGTGCCAGCAGCTCCGCTAGCTACAATGAGCAGTTCTTC. The complete variable domain, with remaining parts taken from reference TRBV7-9 and TRBJ2-1, reads DTGVSQNPRHKITKRGQNVTFRCDPISEHNRLYWYRQTLGQGPEFLTYFQNEAQLEKSRLLSDRFSAERPKGSFSTLEIQRTEQGDSAMYLCASSSASYNEQFFGPGTRLTVL.

This sequence joins TRBV6-8 and TRBJ2-5, with 11 bases fitting TRBD2. The CDR3 has 15 amino acids. The germline CDR1 and CDR2 sequences are MNHGY and SAAAGT. Trimming took 4 bases from V and 1 from J; bases not matched to a gene: 2. CDR3 amino acids: CASSWLAGGQETQYF. The CDR3 DNA reads as TGTGCCAGCAGTTGGCTAGCGGGGGGCCAAGAGACCCAGTACTTC.

The chain combines TRBV11-2 with TRBJ2-4; 7 nucleotides agree with TRBD2. CDR3 length: 16 amino acids. Trimming at V came to 1 base and at J to 0 bases, leaving 3 bases not matched to a gene. Per the germline V gene, CDR1 is SGHAT and CDR2 is FQNNGV. CDR3 coding DNA: TGTGCCAGCAGCTTAGCGGGGGGACTAGCCAAAAACATTCAGTACTTC. It yields the protein CASSLAGGLAKNIQYF. Full variable domain (missing parts from reference TRBV11-2 and TRBJ2-4): EAGVAQSPRYKIIEKRQSVAFWCNPISGHATLYWYQQILGQGPKLLIQFQNNGVVDDSQLPKDRFSAERLKGVDSTLKIQPAKLEDSAVYLCASSLAGGLAKNIQYFGAGTRLSVL.

V is TRBV27 and J is TRBJ2-5, with D perhaps TRBD2 (6 bases). The germline V and J ends were trimmed by 2 bases and 8 bases, with 9 bases remaining between them. Germline V gene lookup returns CDR1 MNHEY and CDR2 SMNVEV (reference sequence). This CDR3 spans 12 amino acids. As DNA, the CDR3 is TGTGCCAGCAGTTTACCCGGGGGAACCCAGTACTTC. The encoded protein is CASSLPGGTQYF.

The chain is built from TRBV4-1 and TRBJ2-1; the D is unclear. V lost 0 bases and J lost 2, with 8 bases in between. The length of the CDR3 is 15 residues. Germline CDR1 is MGHRA and CDR2 is YSYEKL. This CDR3 is CASSQDRKPYNEQFF. CDR3 bases: TGCGCCAGCAGCCAAGACAGGAAACCCTACAATGAGCAGTTCTTC.

There are a few counts of this clone. This rearrangement joins TRBV6-5 to TRBJ2-4; no definite D call. Germline CDR1 is MNHEY and CDR2 is SVGAGI. The CDR3 contains 14 residues. Trimming shortened V by 6 bases and J by 3 bases, and 12 bases separated the two germline ends. CDR3 nucleotides: TGTGCCAGCAGCTGGAAACAGAGCAAAAACATTCAGTACTTC. It codes for CASSWKQSKNIQYF.

The gene calls are TRBV11-2 and TRBJ2-2, with D maybe TRBD1 (6 bases). The CDR3 consists of 15 residues. Germline assignment: CDR1 SGHAT and CDR2 FQNNGV. V was shortened by 6 bases and J by 1 base, with 12 bases between the two germline ends. For the CDR3, the DNA is TGTGCCAGCAGTTCCTCCAGGGGGAACACCGGGGAGCTGTTTTTT. Translating gives CASSSSRGNTGELFF. Variable domain in full (rest from reference TRBV11-2 and TRBJ2-2): EAGVAQSPRYKIIEKRQSVAFWCNPISGHATLYWYQQILGQGPKLLIQFQNNGVVDDSQLPKDRFSAERLKGVDSTLKIQPAKLEDSAVYLCASSSSRGNTGELFFGEGSRLTVL.

The gene calls are TRBV6-6 and TRBJ2-5; TRBD1 matches at 9 bases. J gave up 2 bases and V 6 bases, and 4 bases lay outside the gene matches. Germline CDR1 MNHNY, CDR2 SVGAGI (reference sequence). The CDR3 is made up of 14 amino acids. The CDR3: CASSTGTGQETQYF. CDR3 sequence (DNA): TGTGCCAGCAGCACCGGGACAGGGCAAGAGACCCAGTACTTC.

V is TRBV7-3 and J is TRBJ2-1; 8 bases map to TRBD2. Trimming cost V 4 bases and J 7 bases; bases outside gene matches: 9. The CDR3 spans 15 residues. The germline V gene has CDR1 SGHTA and CDR2 FQGTGA. CDR3 DNA: TGTGCCAGCAGCTCACCGGGACTAGTCGGAAATGAGCAGTTCTTC. It codes for CASSSPGLVGNEQFF. The full variable domain, its missing parts supplied by reference TRBV7-3 and TRBJ2-1, is GAGVSQTPSNKVTEKGKYVELRCDPISGHTALYWYRQSLGQGPEFLIYFQGTGAADDSGLPNDRFFAVRPEGSVSTLKIQRTERGDSAVYLCASSSPGLVGNEQFFGPGTRLTVL.

The V and J genes are TRBV5-6 and TRBJ1-2; maybe TRBD1 (5 bases). Trimming took off 4 bases at V and 8 bases at J, with 15 bases between the two ends. This CDR3 region has 13 residues. CDR1 is SGHDT and CDR2 is YYEEEE in the germline V gene. The CDR3 nucleotides read TGTGCCAGCAGCGTATCAGGGTTCGGAGGCTACACCTTC. Its protein product is CASSVSGFGGYTF.

This chain connects TRBV2 to TRBJ2-2; 7 bases agree with TRBD1. Germline CDR1 and CDR2: SNHLY and FYNNEI. The CDR3 is 13 amino acids. The CDR3 reads CVRGQIPPGELFF. For the CDR3, the DNA is TGTGTCAGGGGACAGATCCCTCCCGGGGAGCTGTTTTTT.

The chain couples TRBV2 to TRBJ2-7; 7 bases map to TRBD1. Per the germline V gene, CDR1 is SNHLY and CDR2 is FYNNEI. This CDR3 is 13 amino acids long. The V and J ends lost 1 base and 4 bases, in that order; junction bases with no gene match: 1. The CDR3 loop is CASSEGTGYEQYF. DNA for the CDR3: TGTGCCAGCAGTGAAGGGACAGGATACGAGCAGTACTTC. Together with reference TRBV2 and TRBJ2-7, the CDR3 gives the full variable domain: EPEVTQTPSHQVTQMGQEVILRCVPISNHLYFYWYRQILGQKVEFLVSFYNNEISEKSEIFDDQFSVERPDGSNFTLKIRSTKLEDSAMYFCASSEGTGYEQYFGPGTRLTVT.